These 2 T cell receptor beta chains were sequenced from one sample in a study of T cells after yellow fever vaccination. TCRdb redid the calling of the 5' RACE reads with MiXCR, one entry per CDR3 protein. This table has roughly 330,000 distinct CDR3 sequences, approximately 4% appearing once. Sequencing was performed on PBMCs, taken 5 days after the yellow fever booster vaccination. The receptors derive from a man aged 18 to 30 who received the YFV17D yellow fever vaccine.

On this clonotype: A clone one base away is much larger, so this may be a read error. The chain carries TRBV29-1 and TRBJ2-3, with TRBD1 matching 7 bases. Germline V lookup: CDR1 SQVTM, CDR2 ANQGSEA. This CDR3 has 12 residues. This chain's CDR3 is CSVESGTVTQYF. CDR3 in DNA: TGCAGCGTTGAATCGGGGACAGTTACGCAGTATTTT.

This clonotype has a handful of counts. The chain joins TRBV6-5 to TRBJ1-1; D ambiguous. Looked up from germline, CDR1 is MNHEY and CDR2 is SVGAGI. This CDR3 spans 13 amino acids. The V gene lost 4 bases and the J gene lost 0 bases, with 6 bases spanning the gap. CDR3 region: CASSFNLNTEAFF. The CDR3 region has the DNA TGTGCCAGCAGTTTTAATTTGAACACTGAAGCTTTCTTT.